A selection of T cell receptor beta chains follows, all from one sample in a study of cytomegalovirus exposure and HLA in healthy donors. The table came from immunoSEQ multiplex PCR; TCRdb's copy has only in-frame clones and leaves some out. The table shows some 220,000 clones, with approximately 85% occurring only once. The sequenced material came from PBMCs. These receptors all come from a girl aged 2 to 9 in good health and CMV-seronegative. CDR3s include the opening cysteine and the closing phenylalanine or tryptophan. D genes are given only for firm matches. Part of the rows lack a size; the others show once, few, many or a class for expanded clones.

d_call clone_size j_call v_call cdr3_aa cdr3_nt
- - TRBJ2-4 TRBV2 CASSDQGLAKNIQYF TGTGCCAGCAGTGATCAGGGGTTAGCCAAAAACATTCAGTACTTC
- - TRBJ1-1 TRBV5-4 CASSLWHMNTEAFF TGTGCCAGCAGCTTGTGGCACATGAACACTGAAGCTTTCTTT
- few TRBJ2-3 TRBV5-5 CASSPDWGTQYF TGTGCCAGCAGCCCGGACTGGGGTACGCAGTATTTT
- - TRBJ2-2 TRBV9 CASSDGPHTGELFF TGTGCCAGCAGCGATGGGCCCCACACCGGGGAGCTGTTTTTT
TRBD1 - TRBJ1-1 TRBV4-1 CASSQDAWDRGMDTEAFF TGCGCCAGCAGCCAAGATGCCTGGGACAGGGGGATGGACACTGAAGCTTTCTTT
TRBD2 once TRBJ2-5 TRBV27 CASGALAGGRETQYF TGTGCCAGCGGCGCCCTAGCGGGGGGGAGAGAGACCCAGTACTTC
- once TRBJ1-5 TRBV4-1 CASSQLVSNQPQHF TGCGCCAGCAGCCAACTAGTTAGCAATCAGCCCCAGCATTTT
- few TRBJ1-4 TRBV5-6 CASSLSPGNNEKLFF TGTGCCAGCAGCTTGTCTCCCGGTAATAATGAAAAACTGTTTTTT
- - TRBJ2-3 TRBV5-1 CASSFGDQGHTDTQYF TGCGCCAGCAGCTTTGGGGACCAGGGGCACACAGATACGCAGTATTTT
TRBD2 - TRBJ2-5 TRBV5-4 CASSPPSSGTQYF TGTGCCAGCAGCCCCCCATCTAGCGGGACCCAGTACTTC
- - TRBJ1-3 TRBV9 CASSADILRNTIYF TGTGCCAGCAGCGCCGACATCTTAAGGAACACCATATATTTT
- - TRBJ2-3 TRBV11-1 CASSLIVFHTQYF TGTGCCAGCAGCTTAATAGTGTTCCATACGCAGTATTTT
TRBD1 - TRBJ1-1 TRBV6-5 CASSYARGFEAFF TGTGCCAGCAGTTACGCCAGGGGGTTTGAAGCTTTCTTT
TRBD1 - TRBJ2-5 TRBV19 CASSIGQGVIETQYF TGTGCCAGTAGTATCGGACAGGGGGTTATCGAGACCCAGTACTTC
- - TRBJ2-4 TRBV4-1 CASSQVGPRGSENIQYF TGCGCCAGCAGCCAAGTAGGACCCAGGGGCTCTGAAAACATTCAGTACTTC
- - TRBJ2-3 TRBV1 CTSSPVGEDTDTQYF TGCACCAGCAGCCCCGTGGGGGAGGACACAGATACGCAGTATTTT
- - TRBJ2-1 TRBV7-2 CASSLELAGYNEQFF TGTGCCAGCAGCTTAGAACTAGCAGGCTACAATGAGCAGTTCTTC
TRBD1 few TRBJ2-2 TRBV15 CATSRDGTGVFNGELFF TGTGCCACCAGCAGAGATGGGACAGGGGTTTTCAACGGGGAGCTGTTTTTT
TRBD2 once TRBJ2-7 TRBV6-4 CASRPGTSGGRLFYEQYF TGTGCCAGCAGGCCAGGGACTAGCGGGGGCCGTTTGTTTTACGAGCAGTACTTC
- - TRBJ1-2 TRBV9 CASSLPVNWGYTF TGTGCCAGCAGCCTCCCAGTCAATTGGGGCTACACCTTC
- - TRBJ2-3 TRBV11-2 CASSLNWRESTDTQYF TGTGCCAGCAGCTTAAATTGGAGGGAGTCCACAGATACGCAGTATTTT
- - TRBJ1-1 TRBV7-9 CASSLEGGGGGKSTEAFF TGTGCCAGCAGCTTAGAGGGGGGTGGGGGGGGTAAGAGCACTGAAGCTTTCTTT
TRBD1 - TRBJ1-1 TRBV19 CASSISQGALGKQAFF TGTGCCAGTAGTATATCTCAGGGGGCGCTAGGTAAACAGGCTTTCTTT
TRBD2 - TRBJ2-2 TRBV7-9 CASSTRLAGVFGELFF TGTGCCAGCAGCACCAGACTAGCGGGAGTTTTCGGGGAGCTGTTTTTT
TRBD1 - TRBJ2-2 TRBV9 CASTPGTGAAGELFF TGTGCCAGCACCCCCGGGACAGGGGCGGCCGGGGAGCTGTTTTTT
TRBD2 - TRBJ2-5 TRBV18 CASSLTSGALPTRETQYF TGTGCCAGCTCCCTGACTAGCGGGGCGCTCCCTACCCGAGAGACCCAGTACTTC
TRBD2 - TRBJ2-3 TRBV5-4 CASSLDSGLRLTDTQYF TGTGCCAGCAGCTTGGATAGCGGGCTACGCCTCACAGATACGCAGTATTTT
- - TRBJ2-7 TRBV15 CATSRGGGTGSYEQYF TGTGCCACCAGCAGAGGAGGTGGAACAGGCTCCTACGAGCAGTACTTC
- - TRBJ1-5 TRBV7-8 CASSPPPGVVQPQHF TGTGCCAGCAGCCCCCCTCCGGGGGTAGTTCAGCCCCAGCATTTT